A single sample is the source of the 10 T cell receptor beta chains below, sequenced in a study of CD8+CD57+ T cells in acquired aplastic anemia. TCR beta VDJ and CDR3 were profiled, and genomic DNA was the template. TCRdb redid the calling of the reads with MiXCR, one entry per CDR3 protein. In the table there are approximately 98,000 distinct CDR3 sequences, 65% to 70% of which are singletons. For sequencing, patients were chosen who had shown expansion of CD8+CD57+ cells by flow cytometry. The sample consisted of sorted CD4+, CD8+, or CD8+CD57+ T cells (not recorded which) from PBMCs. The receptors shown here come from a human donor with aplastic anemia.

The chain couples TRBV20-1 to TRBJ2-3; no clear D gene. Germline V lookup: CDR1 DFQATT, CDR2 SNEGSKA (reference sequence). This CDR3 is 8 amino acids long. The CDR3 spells CSTDTQYF. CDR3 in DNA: TGCAGCACAGATACGCAGTATTTT.

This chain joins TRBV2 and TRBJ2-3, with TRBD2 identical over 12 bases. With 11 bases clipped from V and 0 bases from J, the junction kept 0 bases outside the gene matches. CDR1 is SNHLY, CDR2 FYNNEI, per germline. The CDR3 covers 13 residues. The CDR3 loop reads CAGLAGSTDTQYF. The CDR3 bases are TGTGCCGGACTAGCGGGGAGCACAGATACGCAGTATTTT.

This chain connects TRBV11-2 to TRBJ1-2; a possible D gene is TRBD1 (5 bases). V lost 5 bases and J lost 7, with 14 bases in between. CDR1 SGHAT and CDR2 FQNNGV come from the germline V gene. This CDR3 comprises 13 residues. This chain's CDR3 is CASSQEGAGGYTF. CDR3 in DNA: TGTGCCAGCAGCCAAGAAGGGGCAGGTGGCTACACCTTC.

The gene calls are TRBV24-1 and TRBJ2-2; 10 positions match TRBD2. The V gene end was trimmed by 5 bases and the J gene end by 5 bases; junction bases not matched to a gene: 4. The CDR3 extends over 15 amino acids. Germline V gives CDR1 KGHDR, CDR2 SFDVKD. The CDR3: CATSAAGGRTGELFF. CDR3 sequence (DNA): TGTGCCACCAGTGCAGCGGGGGGGCGGACCGGGGAGCTGTTTTTT.

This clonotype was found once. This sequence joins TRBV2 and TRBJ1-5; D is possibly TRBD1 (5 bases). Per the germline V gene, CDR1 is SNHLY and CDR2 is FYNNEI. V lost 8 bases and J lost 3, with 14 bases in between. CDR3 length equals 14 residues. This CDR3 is CASGGDGPNQPQHF. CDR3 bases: TGTGCCAGCGGAGGGGACGGACCCAATCAGCCCCAGCATTTT.

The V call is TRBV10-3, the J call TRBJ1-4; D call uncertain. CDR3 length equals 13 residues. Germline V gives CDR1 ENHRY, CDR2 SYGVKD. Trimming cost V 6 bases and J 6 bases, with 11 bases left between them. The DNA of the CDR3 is TGTGCCATCAGCACCGAACGGGATGAAAAACTGTTTTTT. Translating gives CAISTERDEKLFF.

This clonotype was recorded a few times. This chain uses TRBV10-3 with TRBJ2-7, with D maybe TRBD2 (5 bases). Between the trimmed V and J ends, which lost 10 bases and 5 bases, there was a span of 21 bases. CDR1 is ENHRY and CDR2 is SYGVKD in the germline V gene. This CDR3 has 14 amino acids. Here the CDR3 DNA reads TGTGCCAGTCGTAGCGACCCGGTGGACCACGAGCAGTACTTC. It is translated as CASRSDPVDHEQYF.

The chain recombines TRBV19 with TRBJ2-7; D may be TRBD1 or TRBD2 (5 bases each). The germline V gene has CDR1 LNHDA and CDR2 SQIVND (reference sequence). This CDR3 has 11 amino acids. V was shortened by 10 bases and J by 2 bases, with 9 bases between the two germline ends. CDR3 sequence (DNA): TGTGCCACCGGGGCCCCCTACGAGCAGTACTTC. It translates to CATGAPYEQYF.

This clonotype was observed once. CDR3 nucleotides: TGTGCCATCAGGGGGACTATTTCGAACACCGGGGAGCTGTTTTTT. Residues: CAIRGTISNTGELFF. This rearrangement joins TRBV10-3 to TRBJ2-2; 7 bases are shared with TRBD2. The CDR3 is 15 residues long. The V gene's germline CDR1 is ENHRY and CDR2 SYGVKD. With 6 bases clipped from V and 0 bases from J, the junction kept 4 bases outside the gene matches.

The CDR3 protein is CSGQGDGTEAFF. In nucleotides, the CDR3 is TGCAGCGGACAGGGAGATGGCACTGAAGCTTTCTTT. The chain joins TRBV20-1 to TRBJ1-1; 8 bases are a match to TRBD1. Per germline, CDR1 DFQATT and CDR2 SNEGSKA (reference sequence). The CDR3 runs 12 residues.